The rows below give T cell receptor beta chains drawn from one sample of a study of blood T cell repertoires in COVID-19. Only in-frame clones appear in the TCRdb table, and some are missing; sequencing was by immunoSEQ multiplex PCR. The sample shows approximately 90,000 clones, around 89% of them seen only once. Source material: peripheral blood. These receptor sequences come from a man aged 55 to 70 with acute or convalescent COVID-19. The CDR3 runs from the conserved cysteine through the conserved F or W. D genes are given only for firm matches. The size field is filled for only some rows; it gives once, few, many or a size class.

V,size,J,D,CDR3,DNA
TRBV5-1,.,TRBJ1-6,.,CASTQGTNNSPLHF,TGCGCCAGCACTCAGGGGACAAATAATTCACCCCTCCACTTT
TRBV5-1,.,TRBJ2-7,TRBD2,CASSQSLAGNEQYF,TGCGCCAGCAGCCAGTCGCTAGCGGGAAACGAGCAGTACTTC
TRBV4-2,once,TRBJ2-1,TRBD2,CASSQERGTPQFF,TGTGCCAGCAGCCAAGAGCGGGGGACCCCGCAGTTCTTC
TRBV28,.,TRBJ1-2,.,CASRSGYGYTF,TGTGCCAGCAGGAGCGGCTATGGCTACACCTTC
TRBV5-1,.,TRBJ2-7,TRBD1,CASTSGGPDEQYF,TGCGCCAGCACCTCAGGGGGTCCGGACGAGCAGTACTTC
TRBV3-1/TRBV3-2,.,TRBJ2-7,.,CASSQYGGGYEQYF,TGTGCCAGCAGCCAATACGGGGGAGGTTACGAGCAGTACTTC
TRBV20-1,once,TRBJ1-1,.,CSAHRTAEAFF,TGCAGTGCCCACAGGACAGCTGAAGCTTTCTTT
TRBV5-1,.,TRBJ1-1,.,CASSLEAGEGSEAFF,TGCGCCAGCAGCTTGGAGGCGGGGGAAGGGTCTGAAGCTTTCTTT
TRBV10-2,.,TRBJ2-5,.,CASKLSTAGETQYF,TGCGCCAGCAAACTATCGACGGCTGGGGAGACCCAGTACTTC
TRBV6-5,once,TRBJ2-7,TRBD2,CASRGTSGGFEQYF,TGTGCCAGCAGAGGGACTAGCGGGGGGTTTGAGCAGTACTTC
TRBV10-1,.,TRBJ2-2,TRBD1,CASRQGYTGELFF,TGCGCCAGCAGACAGGGGTACACCGGGGAGCTGTTTTTT
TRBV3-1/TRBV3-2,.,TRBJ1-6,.,CASKEASYNSPLHF,TGTGCCAGCAAAGAGGCCTCCTATAATTCACCCCTCCACTTT
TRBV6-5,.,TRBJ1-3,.,CASSQGLVGNTIYF,TGTGCCAGCAGTCAGGGACTGGTTGGAAACACCATATATTTT
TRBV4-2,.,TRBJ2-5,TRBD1,CASSPSGTGIETQYF,TGTGCCAGCAGCCCGTCAGGGACAGGGATCGAGACCCAGTACTTC
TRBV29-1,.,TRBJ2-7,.,CSVRPGSYEQYF,TGCAGCGTTCGTCCCGGGTCCTACGAGCAGTACTTC
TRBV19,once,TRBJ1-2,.,CASSEPDGGLDYGYTF,TGTGCCAGTAGTGAACCGGACGGGGGGCTCGACTATGGCTACACCTTC
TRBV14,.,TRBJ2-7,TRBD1,CASSQERGRADEQYF,TGTGCCAGCAGCCAAGAGAGGGGGCGCGCAGACGAGCAGTACTTC
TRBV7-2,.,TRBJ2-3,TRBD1,CASSLRDRVKRTQYF,TGTGCCAGCAGCCTCCGGGACAGGGTAAAACGGACGCAGTATTTT
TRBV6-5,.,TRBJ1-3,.,CASRQDLSGNTIYF,TGTGCCAGCAGACAGGATCTCTCTGGAAACACCATATATTTT
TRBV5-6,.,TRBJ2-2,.,CASSLGVQFSGELFF,TGTGCCAGCAGCTTAGGGGTTCAATTTTCCGGGGAGCTGTTTTTT
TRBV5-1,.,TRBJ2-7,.,CASSLSGGSYEQYF,TGCGCCAGCAGCTTGTCCGGGGGTTCCTACGAGCAGTACTTC
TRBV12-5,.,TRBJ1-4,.,CASGLDRTAWAEKLFF,TGTGCTAGTGGTTTGGACAGGACGGCTTGGGCAGAAAAACTGTTTTTT
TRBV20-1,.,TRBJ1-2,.,CSASPGLQGYTF,TGCAGTGCTAGTCCAGGCCTCCAAGGCTACACCTTC
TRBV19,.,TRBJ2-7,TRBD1,CASSIGAGGTYEQYF,TGTGCCAGTAGTATTGGGGCAGGGGGCACCTACGAGCAGTACTTC
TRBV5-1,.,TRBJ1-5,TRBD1,CASSRTGSGQPQHF,TGCGCCAGCAGCCGGACAGGGTCGGGACAGCCCCAGCATTTT
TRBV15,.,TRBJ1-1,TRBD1,CATSTRQGANTEAFF,TGTGCCACCAGCACCAGACAGGGGGCGAACACTGAAGCTTTCTTT
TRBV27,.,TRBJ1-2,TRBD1,CASSPSGTGGRSYGYTF,TGTGCCAGCAGTCCTTCCGGGACAGGGGGCCGAAGCTATGGCTACACCTTC
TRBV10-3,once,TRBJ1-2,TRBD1,CAISDQDRAGGYTF,TGTGCCATCAGTGACCAGGACAGGGCTGGTGGCTACACCTTC
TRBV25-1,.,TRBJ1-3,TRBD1,CASRLGGAGNTIYF,TGTGCCAGCAGACTAGGGGGCGCCGGAAACACCATATATTTT
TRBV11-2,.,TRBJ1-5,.,CASSLERDQPQHF,TGTGCCAGCAGCTTAGAACGGGATCAGCCCCAGCATTTT
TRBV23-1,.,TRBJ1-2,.,CASSQLQNYGYTF,TGCGCCAGCAGTCAATTACAAAACTATGGCTACACCTTC
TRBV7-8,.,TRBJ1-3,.,CASSPRTGVPGNTIYF,TGTGCCAGCAGCCCAAGGACTGGAGTGCCGGGAAACACCATATATTTT
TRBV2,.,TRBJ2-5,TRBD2,CASNRGGGETQYF,TGTGCCAGCAATCGGGGCGGGGGAGAGACCCAGTACTTC
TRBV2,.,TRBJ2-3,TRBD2,CASRPRTSGGPDTQYF,TGTGCCAGCAGACCTCGGACTAGCGGGGGGCCAGATACGCAGTATTTT
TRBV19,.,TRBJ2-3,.,CASSRSGAGTDTQYF,TGTGCCAGTAGTCGAAGTGGGGCTGGCACAGATACGCAGTATTTT
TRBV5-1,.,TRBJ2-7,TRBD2,CASSYWTSGRGPSSYEQYF,TGCGCCAGCAGCTACTGGACTAGCGGGAGAGGCCCGAGCTCCTACGAGCAGTACTTC
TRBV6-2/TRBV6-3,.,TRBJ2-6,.,CASSEQGTGANVLTF,TGTGCCAGCAGCGAACAGGGTACTGGGGCCAACGTCCTGACTTTC
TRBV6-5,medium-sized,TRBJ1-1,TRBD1,CASSAKGTGSTEAFF,TGTGCCAGCAGCGCCAAAGGGACAGGGAGCACTGAAGCTTTCTTT
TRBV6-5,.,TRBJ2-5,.,CASSRRTVQETQYF,TGTGCCAGCAGCCGCCGTACAGTACAAGAGACCCAGTACTTC
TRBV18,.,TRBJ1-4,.,CASSPVRGNEKLFF,TGTGCCAGCTCCCCCGTTCGGGGGAATGAAAAACTGTTTTTT
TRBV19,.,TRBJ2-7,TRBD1,CASTDRRYSYEQYF,TGTGCCAGTACGGACAGGCGGTACTCCTACGAGCAGTACTTC
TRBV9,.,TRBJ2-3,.,CASSVGGDTDTQYF,TGTGCCAGCAGCGTAGGTGGAGACACAGATACGCAGTATTTT
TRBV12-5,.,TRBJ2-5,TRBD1,CASGAGTGVITQYF,TGTGCTAGTGGAGCCGGGACAGGGGTTATCACCCAGTACTTC
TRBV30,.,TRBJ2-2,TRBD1,CAWTSRDRGPLGPGELFF,TGTGCCTGGACGTCCCGGGACAGGGGTCCCCTAGGTCCCGGGGAGCTGTTTTTT
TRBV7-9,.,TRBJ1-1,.,CASSLEGLTGEAFF,TGTGCCAGCAGCTTAGAGGGGTTGACAGGAGAAGCTTTCTTT
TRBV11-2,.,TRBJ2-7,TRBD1,CASSLDRGRYEQYF,TGTGCCAGCAGCTTGGACAGGGGACGCTACGAGCAGTACTTC
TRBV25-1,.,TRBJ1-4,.,CASSESRADQKLFF,TGTGCCAGCAGTGAATCGAGGGCAGATCAAAAACTGTTTTTT
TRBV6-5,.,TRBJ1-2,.,CASINRAVGYTF,TGTGCCAGCATAAACAGGGCAGTGGGCTACACCTTC
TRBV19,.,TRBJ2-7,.,CASRTGTSAEQYF,TGTGCCAGTAGGACCGGGACATCAGCCGAGCAGTACTTC
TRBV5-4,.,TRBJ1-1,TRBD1,CASSYGTGAPGSEAFF,TGTGCCAGCAGCTACGGGACAGGGGCCCCGGGGTCCGAAGCTTTCTTT
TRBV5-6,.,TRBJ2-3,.,CASSNPTGTDTQYF,TGTGCCAGCAGCAATCCCACGGGGACAGATACGCAGTATTTT
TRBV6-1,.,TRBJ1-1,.,CASSFQVAEAFF,TGTGCCAGCAGTTTCCAGGTCGCTGAAGCTTTCTTT
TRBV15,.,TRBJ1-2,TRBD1,CATSRGDSDRDYGYTF,TGTGCCACCAGCAGAGGTGACTCGGACAGGGACTATGGCTACACCTTC
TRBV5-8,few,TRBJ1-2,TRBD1,CASSTGVANYGYTF,TGTGCCAGCAGCACAGGGGTTGCTAACTATGGCTACACCTTC
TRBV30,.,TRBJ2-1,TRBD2,CAWSKGLAGGNEQFF,TGTGCCTGGAGTAAAGGACTAGCGGGAGGGAATGAGCAGTTCTTC
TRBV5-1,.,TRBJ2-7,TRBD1,CASSADRGFYEQYF,TGCGCCAGCAGCGCGGACAGGGGATTCTACGAGCAGTACTTC
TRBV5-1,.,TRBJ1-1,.,CASSPLEHITEAFF,TGCGCCAGCAGCCCGTTGGAGCACATCACTGAAGCTTTCTTT
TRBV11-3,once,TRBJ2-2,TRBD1,CASSSTGGDTGELFF,TGTGCCAGCAGTAGTACAGGGGGCGACACCGGGGAGCTGTTTTTT
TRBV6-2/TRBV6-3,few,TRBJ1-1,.,CASSQGLVSEAFF,TGTGCCAGCAGTCAGGGTTTAGTATCTGAAGCTTTCTTT
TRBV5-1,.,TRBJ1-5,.,CASSLTGGGAQHF,TGCGCCAGCAGCTTGACAGGCGGTGGAGCCCAGCATTTT